The 14 T cell receptor beta chains below were found in one sample sequenced in a study of T cell repertoires in cytomegalovirus infection. Each CDR3 protein gets one entry after TCRdb re-called the reads with MiXCR. The sample has around 100,000 distinct CDR3 sequences, less than 25% seen once; the top ten hold about 39%. The sequenced sample was CD8+ T cells from PBMCs. These receptors originate from a human donor in good health (CMV status not recorded). Some clones in this sample may be carry-over from other donors' samples.

The rearrangement uses TRBV29-1 and TRBJ2-7; 7 bases are shared with TRBD1. Looked up from germline, CDR1 is SQVTM and CDR2 is ANQGSEA. Unmatched junction bases numbered 7, after V lost 4 bases and J lost 4 bases. The CDR3 extends over 13 amino acids. The CDR3 sequence is CSVVGGASYEQYF. CDR3 sequence (DNA): TGCAGCGTTGTAGGGGGCGCTTCTTACGAGCAGTACTTC.

This clonotype occurred many times. The chain employs TRBV7-9 and TRBJ2-7; weak D call: TRBD1 (5 bases). Trimming pared 1 base from V and 6 bases from J, leaving 13 bases between. This CDR3 has 14 residues. Germline CDR1 is SEHNR and CDR2 is FQNEAQ (reference sequence). CDR3 nucleotide sequence: TGTGCCAGCAGCTTAGTCAGTAGCAGGGCCGAGCAGTACTTC. Its translation: CASSLVSSRAEQYF.

This clonotype has more than one count but fewer than ten. The chain combines TRBV14 with TRBJ1-1, with D perhaps TRBD1 (5 bases). Germline-derived CDR1 and CDR2 are SGHDN and FVKESK. The CDR3 is 16 residues long. V was shortened by 4 bases and J by 2 bases, with 17 bases between the two germline ends. CDR3 sequence reads: CASSPLGEGSNTEAFF. CDR3 nucleotides: TGTGCCAGCAGCCCCTTAGGGGAAGGGTCCAACACTGAAGCTTTCTTT.

Many counts were recorded for this clonotype. The V and J genes are TRBV28 and TRBJ2-5; TRBD2 matches 12 bases. There are 16 residues in the CDR3. The germline CDR1 and CDR2 sequences are MDHEN and SYDVKM. Trimming at V came to 5 bases and at J to 5 bases, leaving 9 bases not matched to a gene. DNA of the CDR3: TGTGCCAGCAGTATTTCTAGCGGGGGGGCTTCTGAGACCCAGTACTTC. Protein product: CASSISSGGASETQYF.

This clonotype has a handful of counts. The chain combines TRBV27 with TRBJ2-3; TRBD2 matches at 16 bases. J gave up 1 base and V 0 bases, and 10 bases lay outside the gene matches. The CDR3 is made up of 21 amino acids. CDR1 is MNHEY and CDR2 is SMNVEV in the germline V gene (reference sequence). CDR3 nucleotide sequence: TGTGCCAGCAGTTTATCGATAACGGGACTAGCGGGGGGGAAGGGCACAGATACGCAGTATTTT. This codes for CASSLSITGLAGGKGTDTQYF.

In its sample, this clonotype was seen many times. The chain carries TRBV28 and TRBJ2-1; TRBD1 might be the D (6 bases). V lost 1 base, J lost 7 bases, and 11 bases lay in between. The germline gives CDR1 MDHEN, CDR2 SYDVKM. This CDR3 spans 14 amino acids. CDR3 bases: TGTGCCAGCAGTTTATTAGGACAGATTAATGAGCAGTTCTTC. Its translation is CASSLLGQINEQFF.

This clonotype was detected a few times. The chain uses TRBV6-2 or TRBV6-3 and TRBJ1-4, with D hard to call. This CDR3 region has 16 residues. The ends were cut back, 6 bases at V and 8 bases at J, with 22 bases in the middle. Germline CDR1 is MNHEY and CDR2 is SVGEGT. CDR3 DNA: TGTGCCAGCAGAGCCGATGGAGGAGGCGGCTCCGAAAAACTGTTTTTT. It encodes CASRADGGGGSEKLFF.

In this sample, this clonotype turned up many times. The chain uses TRBV4-1 and TRBJ2-5; D is possibly TRBD1 or TRBD2 (6 bases each). Between the trimmed V and J ends, which lost 4 bases and 4 bases, there was a span of 16 bases. The CDR3 totals 15 residues. The germline V gene encodes CDR1 MGHRA and CDR2 YSYEKL. CDR3 coding DNA: TGCGCCAGCAGCCCGCCCGCGGAGGGGGGAGAGACCCAGTACTTC. Amino acids: CASSPPAEGGETQYF.

Remarks on this clonotype: One junction end does not reproduce the germline sequence, and a read error may be involved. The chain uses TRBV27 and TRBJ2-1; D gene uncertain. The CDR3 contains 14 residues. Germline CDR1 and CDR2: MNHEY and SMNVEV (reference sequence). This CDR3 reads CASSRTPYNEEQLF. Here the CDR3 DNA reads TGTGCCAGCAGCCGCACCCCGTACAATGAGGAGCAGCTCTTC.

This clonotype was observed a handful of times. The rearrangement links TRBV7-2 to TRBJ2-7; D is undetermined. The CDR3 spans 16 residues. The ends were cut back, 5 bases at V and 0 bases at J, with 17 bases in the middle. Germline V gene data show CDR1 as SGHTA and CDR2 as FQGNSA. The CDR3 protein is CASSPSARYLSYEQYF. The CDR3 nucleotides are TGTGCCAGCAGCCCGTCGGCTCGATACCTCTCCTACGAGCAGTACTTC.

This sequence joins TRBV20-1 and TRBJ2-1; 7 bases map to TRBD2. Trimming at V came to 2 bases and at J to 1 base, leaving 5 bases not matched to a gene. Germline V lookup: CDR1 DFQATT, CDR2 SNEGSKA (reference sequence). The CDR3 length is 15 residues. CDR3 sequence reads: CSARSSGRSYNEQFF. Here the CDR3 DNA reads TGCAGTGCTAGAAGTAGCGGGCGATCCTACAATGAGCAGTTCTTC.

J is TRBJ1-2 and V is TRBV7-9, with 9 bases that match TRBD1. The CDR3 is 16 residues long. Germline CDR1 SEHNR, CDR2 FQNEAQ (reference sequence). V was pared by 1 base and J by 2 bases, with 5 bases of the junction left unmatched. The CDR3 is CASSLVGTGINYGYTF. CDR3 DNA: TGTGCCAGCAGCTTAGTGGGGACAGGGATCAACTATGGCTACACCTTC.

This rearrangement joins TRBV7-4 to TRBJ2-1; TRBD2 matches 8 bases. This CDR3 has 12 amino acids. V trimming: 10 bases; J trimming: 4 bases; junction bases outside the gene matches: 3. Looked up from germline, CDR1 is SGHVT and CDR2 is SQSDAQ. CDR3: CATIAGYNEQFF. The CDR3, as DNA: TGTGCCACCATAGCGGGGTACAATGAGCAGTTCTTC.

The J gene is TRBJ2-1, the V gene TRBV2; unclear D gene. The germline V gene encodes CDR1 SNHLY and CDR2 FYNNEI. The CDR3 is 12 amino acids. The V end lost 11 bases, the J end lost 4 bases, and 12 bases lay between the germline ends. The CDR3 DNA is TGTGCCGGTGGTAGGGTTTACAATGAGCAGTTCTTC. Protein sequence: CAGGRVYNEQFF.